This T cell receptor beta chain was sequenced during a study of Ad26.COV2.S vaccination and SARS-CoV-2 variants (dated by TCRdb to the early 2020s). Describing the broader study: Vaccine-arm donors were drawn from COV1001, a multicentre, randomized, double-blind, placebo-controlled phase I-IIa trial of Ad26.COV2.S in healthy adults. Sequencing of the TCRbeta repertoire served to evaluate the specificity and breadth of SARS-CoV-2-reactive T cell receptors following Ad26.COV2.S vaccination. Participants in the trial were split at random into five groups of five each, receiving low-dose or high-dose Ad26.COV2.S once or twice, or else placebo on both occasions. Investigators remained blinded to trial group allocation during experiments and outcome assessment. A total of around 32 samples were included in the TCR-sequenced set, comprising about 20 Ad26.COV2.S vaccine recipients, 5 placebo recipients and 8 SARS-CoV-2 convalescent individuals. Ad26.COV2.S was administered intramuscularly at a dose of 5x10^10 or 1x10^11 viral particles, either as one shot or as two shots given 56 days apart. What the authors observed across the whole study: Vaccine and placebo recipients had similar non-spike TCR breadth, a finding consistent with the vaccine containing only spike. According to the authors, total T cell responses may have been underestimated by the TCR breadth and depth analyses. Higher spike-specific TCR breadth was observed in Ad26.COV2.S recipients than in placebo recipients (P = 0.0014). The study lacked the statistical power to compare responses across vaccine doses or regimens. After vaccination, spike-specific CD8+ and CD4+ T cell responses were reported to show substantial breadth.

TCRbeta CDR3 regions were sequenced with the immunoSEQ Assay. After extraction, genomic DNA underwent amplification by bias-controlled multiplex PCR, followed by high-throughput sequencing. In the original analysis: To quantify the absolute abundance of every unique TCRbeta CDR3 region, sequences were collapsed and filtered. Usable DNA was measured by amplifying reference genes present in all nucleated cells, and TCRbeta template counts were normalized to that usable DNA to estimate T cell fraction. Repertoire TCRs were annotated as SARS-CoV-2-specific by exact matching of V gene, CDR3 amino acid sequence and J gene to a known reactive TCR set. The reference SARS-CoV-2 TCR set came from MIRA and was filtered for enrichment in COVID-19-positive ImmuneCODE repertoires, removing public or cross-reactive TCRs. Based on the MIRA antigens, annotated TCRs were further analysed at the level of specific ORF or position within ORF. Breadth was defined as the number of annotated unique rearrangements divided by the total number of unique productive rearrangements, and depth was defined as the summed frequency of the annotated unique rearrangements. Two-sided Wilcoxon rank-sum tests were applied when comparing TCR breadth between groups. Entries here come from immuneACCESS through TCRdb and include only in-frame sequences with V and J called. Some clones fail to appear in such tables; in the studies checked, an unresolved V gene covers under half of the shortfall, and the cause of the remainder is unknown. The DNA gave D and trimming, while V, J and clone size come from that table. In this sample the table shows about half a million clones, roughly nine tenths of which occur a single time. Under 2% of the sample belongs to the ten largest clones.

The sample's treatment or condition label, decoded: over 15 received Ad26.COV2.S at low or high dose, single or two shots; about 5 received placebo; per-sample allocation not given. For vaccine and placebo recipients, the sequenced repertoires came from samples collected on day 63 after the first injection. Cohort 1b enrolled 20 to 30 adults aged 18-55 years at a single site in Boston, USA, between 29 July and 7 August 2020. Ad26.COV2.S was a replication-incompetent adenovirus type 26 vector expressing a prefusion-stabilized SARS-CoV-2 spike protein from the original Wuhan strain. Notes on this clone: Its antigen remains undetermined. One base away there is no much larger clone; base qualities are not given.

This receptor was taken from a person between 18 and 60 years old who received the Ad26.COV2.S COVID-19 vaccine or a placebo. The specimen was peripheral blood, collected in a trial of Ad26.COV2.S vaccine versus placebo.

The nucleotide sequence reads TGTGCCAGCAGTGGGGACCAACACAATGAGCAGTTCTTC. The translation is CASSGDQHNEQFF. Recombination linked TRBV6-4 to TRBJ2-1; the D gene is possibly TRBD1 or TRBD2, each agreeing over 5 bases. Via the germline V gene, CDR1 is MRHNA and CDR2 SNTAGT. Trimming at the junction amounts to 4 bases on V and 5 bases on J, and the germline ends lie 9 bases apart. Spanning cysteine to phenylalanine, the CDR3 consists of 13 amino acids. CDR3 DNA is the only sequence kept; it has 39 bases, read in frame from the first base.